A single T cell receptor beta chain is shown here with its context. From germline, CDR1 is ENHRY and CDR2 SYGVKD. This CDR3 spans 18 amino acids. V shed 4 bases and J 4 bases; nucleotides not matched to a gene: 10. The sample originates from a study of blood T cell repertoires in COVID-19. Sequencing was performed with immunoSEQ multiplex PCR; in TCRdb, only in-frame clones are kept and a portion is missing. Here the sample spans fewer than 75,000 clones, around 93% being singletons. The chain has TRBV10-3 and TRBJ2-2, with TRBD2 identical over 12 bases. The TCR sequence derives from a man between 50 and 59 years old with active COVID-19. The sequenced material came from peripheral blood. The chain's CDR3 is CAISGTTSGRISTGELFF. The CDR3 DNA sequence: TGTGCCATCAGTGGTACGACTAGCGGGAGAATTAGCACCGGGGAGCTGTTTTTT.